These T cell receptor beta chains were read from a single sample in a study of control samples from healthy donors and cancer patients. Clones were sequenced by immunoSEQ multiplex PCR, and TCRdb holds only the in-frame ones, with some missing. The sample has some 120,000 clones, approximately 92% seen once; the top ten hold about 0.6%. The source material was PBMCs. Receptors originate from a man older than 75 with head and neck cancer. Each CDR3 is given with its conserved first and last residue. A D gene is named only where the DNA matches it firmly. Rows give clone size only sometimes, using once, few, many, or a class for an expanded clone.

TRBV19	NA	NA	TRBJ1-4	TGTGCCAGTACCGCTCGCGGGGAAAGGGGTAATGAAAAACTGTTTTTT	CASTARGERGNEKLFF
TRBV5-1	NA	NA	TRBJ1-4	TGCGCCAGCAGAGGGAGAGGCAGTGAAAAACTGTTTTTT	CASRGRGSEKLFF
TRBV2	NA	TRBD2	TRBJ2-3	TGTGCCAGCAGCGGGACTACCACAGATACGCAGTATTTT	CASSGTTTDTQYF
TRBV27	NA	TRBD1	TRBJ1-2	TGTGCCAGCAGTTTATCGACAGGGGGTATTACTTCCTATGGCTACACCTTC	CASSLSTGGITSYGYTF
TRBV6-2/TRBV6-3	NA	NA	TRBJ2-6	TGTGCCAGCAGTTACCCTAACCCGGGGGCCAACGTCCTGACTTTC	CASSYPNPGANVLTF
TRBV27	NA	NA	TRBJ1-1	TGTGCCAGCAGGTTCCGGACAGCCACTGAAGCTTTCTTT	CASRFRTATEAFF
TRBV15	once	TRBD1	TRBJ1-6	TGTGCCACCAGCAGATGGGACAGGAGGAATTCACCCCTCCACTTT	CATSRWDRRNSPLHF
TRBV7-9	NA	NA	TRBJ2-2	TGTGCCAGCAGCTTAGGGACTGTGAACACCGGGGAGCTGTTTTTT	CASSLGTVNTGELFF
TRBV21-1	NA	NA	TRBJ2-7	TGTGCCAGCAGCAAAGTGTCTTGGCGGGGTGGCTACGAGCAGTACTTC	CASSKVSWRGGYEQYF
TRBV28	NA	NA	TRBJ2-3	TGTGCCAGCAGTCCCGGCCCTCTGGGGCAGTATTTT	CASSPGPLGQYF
TRBV6-4	NA	TRBD2	TRBJ2-1	TGTGCCAGCAGTGCGGGCCTAGCGGAGGTGAATGAGCAGTTCTTC	CASSAGLAEVNEQFF
TRBV5-4	once	NA	TRBJ2-7	TGTGCCAGCAGCCCAGCGAGCTCCTACGAGCAGTACTTC	CASSPASSYEQYF
TRBV19	NA	NA	TRBJ1-2	TGTGCCAGTAGTATAGGCGGTGCGGTCGGTGGCTACACCTTC	CASSIGGAVGGYTF
TRBV30	NA	NA	TRBJ2-2	TGTGCCTGGACAAAATTAAGGACACCCCTTTCCACCGGGGAGCTGTTTTTT	CAWTKLRTPLSTGELFF
TRBV6-5	NA	TRBD1	TRBJ1-1	TGTGCCAGCAGTTACCAGACAGGGTACGCTGAAGCTTTCTTT	CASSYQTGYAEAFF
TRBV7-9	NA	TRBD1	TRBJ1-3	TGTGCCAGCAGCTCAACAGGGGGCCTCTCTGGAAACACCATATATTTT	CASSSTGGLSGNTIYF
TRBV6-1	NA	TRBD1	TRBJ2-1	TGTGCCAGCAGTGAAGCTGACAGGGTCTTGAATGAGCAGTTCTTC	CASSEADRVLNEQFF
TRBV7-2	NA	NA	TRBJ1-4	TGTGCCAGCAGCTTTCAGGGGTCGAATGAAAAACTGTTTTTT	CASSFQGSNEKLFF
TRBV9	NA	TRBD2	TRBJ2-1	TGTGCCAGCACCAAACGGGAGGGCTCCTACAATGAGCAGTTCTTC	CASTKREGSYNEQFF
TRBV10-1	NA	TRBD2	TRBJ2-5	TGCGCCAGCAGTGGCGGGACTAGCCTTTACCAAGAGACCCAGTACTTC	CASSGGTSLYQETQYF
TRBV12-3/TRBV12-4	NA	NA	TRBJ1-5	TGTGCCAGCAGGGCTCAGGGGCAGCCCCAGCATTTT	CASRAQGQPQHF
TRBV5-5	NA	NA	TRBJ1-2	TGTGCCAGCAGCTTGGGACCCCTTTATGGCTACACCTTC	CASSLGPLYGYTF
TRBV7-9	NA	NA	TRBJ1-4	TGTGCCAGCAGCTTCGAGGGGGAACTGTTTTTT	CASSFEGELFF
TRBV30	once	NA	TRBJ2-5	TGTGCCTGGAGCAAAACCGGGCCGTCCGGGGGGACCCAGTACTTC	CAWSKTGPSGGTQYF
TRBV7-2	once	NA	TRBJ2-2	TGTGCCAGCAGCCCTTTAGGGGTCACCGGGGAGCTGTTTTTT	CASSPLGVTGELFF
TRBV6-5	NA	TRBD1	TRBJ1-5	TGTGCCAGCACTACAGGGGCCGGAGGTCAGCCCCAGCATTTT	CASTTGAGGQPQHF
TRBV21-1	NA	NA	TRBJ2-5	TGTGCCAGCAGCACCCGAAACGCGGCAGCTACCCCTCAAGAGACCCAGTACTTC	CASSTRNAAATPQETQYF
TRBV30	NA	TRBD2	TRBJ2-1	TGTGCCTGGAGTCCTTTAGCGGGATTAGGGCGAAATGAGCAGTTCTTC	CAWSPLAGLGRNEQFF
TRBV6-5	NA	NA	TRBJ1-5	TGTGCCAGCAACCAAAACAGAGTCAATCAGCCCCAGCATTTT	CASNQNRVNQPQHF
TRBV3-1/TRBV3-2	once	TRBD2	TRBJ2-5	TGTGCCAGCAGCAATATGCGGGGGGGCCGGGAGACCCAGTACTTC	CASSNMRGGRETQYF
TRBV2	NA	TRBD1	TRBJ1-2	TGTGCCAGCAGTGTACAGGGGGTTGTCTATGGCTACACCTTC	CASSVQGVVYGYTF
TRBV18	NA	TRBD2	TRBJ2-7	TGTGCCAGCTCACCTAAGGGACTAGGGCCCTACGAGCAGTACTTC	CASSPKGLGPYEQYF
TRBV9	NA	TRBD1	TRBJ2-6	TGTGCCAGCAGCGAGGCGGACAGGGGGGCCGGGGCCAACGTCCTGACTTTC	CASSEADRGAGANVLTF
TRBV6-5	NA	NA	TRBJ1-1	TGTGCCAGCAGTTACGGTCACCAAGCTTTCTTT	CASSYGHQAFF
TRBV6-5	NA	TRBD2	TRBJ2-5	TGTGCCAGCCGGACTAGCGGCTCGGGGGGGGAGACCCAGTACTTC	CASRTSGSGGETQYF
TRBV29-1	NA	NA	TRBJ1-2	TGCAGCGTTGACAGTACCACTCAATCCTTTAACTATGGCTACACCTTC	CSVDSTTQSFNYGYTF
TRBV29-1	NA	TRBD2	TRBJ2-2	TGCAGCTCCGTTCTAGCGGGAGGGCCGAACACCGGGGAGCTGTTTTTT	CSSVLAGGPNTGELFF
TRBV6-4	NA	NA	TRBJ1-3	TGTGCCAGCAGTGTCAGCACTGGAAACACCATATATTTT	CASSVSTGNTIYF
TRBV6-5	NA	TRBD1	TRBJ2-7	TGTGCCGCGACCAGGACAGGGGACGAGCAGTACTTC	CAATRTGDEQYF
TRBV2	NA	NA	TRBJ1-4	TGTGCCAGCAGTGAAGTCAGGGACCTGTTTTTT	CASSEVRDLFF
TRBV5-5	NA	NA	TRBJ2-1	TGTGCCAGCAGCTTTAGACAGGCCTTCTACAATGAGCAGTTCTTC	CASSFRQAFYNEQFF
TRBV5-4	NA	NA	TRBJ2-3	TGTGCCAGCAGCATCAGACTAGTTACCAGGGCAGATACGCAGTATTTT	CASSIRLVTRADTQYF
TRBV18	NA	NA	TRBJ2-5	TGTGCCAGCTCACCGGGGCTAGGCCCAGAGACCCAGTACTTC	CASSPGLGPETQYF
TRBV30	NA	NA	TRBJ2-6	TGTGCCTGGGGAAGGGGCACCACCTCTGGGGCCAACGTCCTGACTTTC	CAWGRGTTSGANVLTF
TRBV1	NA	NA	TRBJ2-3	TGCACCAGCAGCCAAGAGTTTAAAGTTATAGCGGGGACAGATACGCAGTATTTT	CTSSQEFKVIAGTDTQYF
TRBV6-4	NA	NA	TRBJ2-7	TGTGCCAGCCCCAAAGGACAATGGACCTACGAGCAGTACTTC	CASPKGQWTYEQYF
TRBV11-2	few	TRBD1	TRBJ1-4	TGTGCCAGCAGTCCCCAGTCCCTGACAGGGGGTAATGAAAAACTGTTTTTT	CASSPQSLTGGNEKLFF
TRBV18	NA	NA	TRBJ1-2	TGTGCCAGCTCACCGGCTAACAGGGAACGTCGCTATGGCTACACCTTC	CASSPANRERRYGYTF
TRBV4-3	few	NA	TRBJ2-1	TGCGCCAGCAGCCAAGAATCTAGCGCGACCTACAATGAGCAGTTCTTC	CASSQESSATYNEQFF
TRBV15	NA	NA	TRBJ2-1	TGTGCCACTACCCCGGACACCGTTTACAATGAGCAGTTCTTC	CATTPDTVYNEQFF
TRBV7-9	few	NA	TRBJ1-3	TGTGCCAGTCTTCTACCCCCGGGAAACACCATATATTTT	CASLLPPGNTIYF
TRBV5-1	NA	TRBD2	TRBJ2-5	TGCGCCAGCAGCTGGAGCGGGATCCGGGAGACCCAGTACTTC	CASSWSGIRETQYF
TRBV3-1/TRBV3-2	NA	NA	TRBJ1-3	TGTGCCAGCAGCCAAGAGGGTAGGGGCGACGGAAACACCATATATTTT	CASSQEGRGDGNTIYF
TRBV5-6	NA	NA	TRBJ2-3	TGTGCCAGCAGTTTCGACTTGACTTTCACAGATACGCAGTATTTT	CASSFDLTFTDTQYF
TRBV9	once	NA	TRBJ1-6	TGTGCCAGCAGCGTATTAGGGCCTTCACCCCTCCACTTT	CASSVLGPSPLHF